Listed here are 14 T cell receptor beta chains from one sample, sequenced in a study of shared clonotypes between healthy human individuals (dated by TCRdb to 2018 to 2021). Libraries were made using the immunoSEQ multiplex PCR assay. The immuneACCESS repertoire file appears here via TCRdb, limited to in-frame rearrangements. These files lack a portion of the clones; in checked studies, under half of the deficit traces to unresolved V genes, and the cause of the others is not known. For this sample the table gives about 1,500,000 clones, of which roughly 96% were detected only once. The leading ten clones occupy approximately 1.1% of the sample. The sample consisted of naive CD4+ T cells sorted from blood. In light of the paper, this sample's cell subset or site label describes: CD45RA+ positively selected. These TCRs come from a man in his thirties or forties in good health.

V is TRBV6-1 and J is TRBJ1-5; TRBD1 might be the D (5 bases). The V and J ends lost 3 bases and 1 base respectively, with 10 bases between them. The CDR3 runs to 15 residues. Germline CDR1 is MNHNS and CDR2 is SASEGT. The CDR3 DNA reads TGTGCCAGCAGTGATGGCCAGGGCAGCAATCAGCCCCAGCATTTT. Its translation: CASSDGQGSNQPQHF.

The CDR3 loop reads CASSIGSSYEQYF. The CDR3 nucleotides read TGCGCCAGCAGTATCGGGAGCTCCTACGAGCAGTACTTC. The genes are TRBV5-1 and TRBJ2-7; possible D gene TRBD2, 6 bases. V was pared by 5 bases and J by 0 bases, with 9 bases between. CDR1 and CDR2 (germline): SGHRS, YFSETQ. The CDR3 consists of 13 residues.

This chain uses TRBV28 with TRBJ1-2; D ambiguous. Trimming cost V 2 bases and J 4 bases, with 8 bases left between them. This CDR3 is 13 amino acids long. CDR1 is MDHEN and CDR2 is SYDVKM in the germline V gene. CDR3 DNA: TGTGCCAGCAGTTTACAGCAATTCTATGGCTACACCTTC. Its protein is CASSLQQFYGYTF.

The rearrangement uses TRBV28 and TRBJ1-5; no clear D. Germline V gives CDR1 MDHEN, CDR2 SYDVKM. This CDR3 is built from 13 residues. The germline V and J ends were trimmed by 3 bases and 6 bases, with 9 bases remaining between them. CDR3: CASSFQISQPQHF. The CDR3 nucleotides are TGTGCCAGCAGTTTCCAGATCTCTCAGCCCCAGCATTTT.

V usage is TRBV7-6 and J usage is TRBJ2-1; 7 positions agree with TRBD1. CDR1 and CDR2 from the germline V gene are SGHVS and FNYEAQ. V lost 4 bases, J lost 3 bases, and 6 bases stayed unmatched. The CDR3 sequence is 15 residues long. CDR3 loop: CASSSDRAVYNEQFF. The DNA for the CDR3 is TGTGCCAGCAGCTCTGACAGGGCAGTCTACAATGAGCAGTTCTTC.

The chain joins TRBV7-8 to TRBJ2-7; D remains unclear. Germline CDR1 reads SGHVS; CDR2 reads FQNEAQ. V shed 4 bases and J shed 2 bases, with 3 bases lying between them. The CDR3 extends over 11 amino acids. The CDR3 spells CASSSTYEQYF. The DNA of the CDR3 is TGTGCCAGCAGCTCAACCTACGAGCAGTACTTC.

The J gene is TRBJ2-7, the V gene TRBV29-1, with a weak D call TRBD2 (6 bases). CDR1 and CDR2 (germline): SQVTM, ANQGSEA. The V and J ends lost 5 bases and 0 bases respectively, with 20 bases between them. This CDR3 spans 16 amino acids. The CDR3 DNA reads as TGCAGCGTTAGACCTGGGGGAGGCTCTAACTCCTACGAGCAGTACTTC. This sequence encodes CSVRPGGGSNSYEQYF.

This sequence joins TRBV9 and TRBJ1-4; D gene uncertain. The ends were cut back, 0 bases at V and 6 bases at J, with 12 bases in the middle. This CDR3 has 15 residues. CDR1 and CDR2 from the germline V gene are SGDLS and YYNGEE. The CDR3 spells CASSVARSPHEKLFF. CDR3 coding DNA: TGTGCCAGCAGCGTAGCTCGCTCTCCCCATGAAAAACTGTTTTTT.

This rearrangement joins TRBV9 to TRBJ2-1; D gene uncertain. V lost 4 bases and J lost 0, with 11 bases in between. Per the germline V gene, CDR1 is SGDLS and CDR2 is YYNGEE. The CDR3 consists of 15 residues. Here the CDR3 reads CASSTRGISYNEQFF. The CDR3 DNA reads as TGTGCCAGCAGCACCCGTGGGATCTCCTACAATGAGCAGTTCTTC.

The chain uses TRBV11-2 and TRBJ1-2; D is perhaps TRBD1 (6 bases). Trimming left V 0 bases short and J 4 bases short, with 9 bases between. Germline values: CDR1 SGHAT, CDR2 FQNNGV. CDR3 length: 14 residues. CDR3 nucleotide sequence: TGTGCCAGCAGCTTAGATACAGGGCCCTATGGCTACACCTTC. Translated, it gives CASSLDTGPYGYTF.

The chain couples TRBV25-1 to TRBJ1-4, with TRBD1 matching 8 bases. V shed 3 bases and J 0 bases; nucleotides not matched to a gene: 0. In germline, CDR1 is MGHDK, CDR2 SYGVNS. The CDR3 is 15 residues long. The CDR3 bases are TGTGCCAGCAGTGAGGGACAGGCAACTAATGAAAAACTGTTTTTT. It specifies CASSEGQATNEKLFF.

The chain uses TRBV28 and TRBJ2-2, with D tentatively TRBD2 (6 bases). CDR3 length: 18 residues. Per the germline V gene, CDR1 is MDHEN and CDR2 is SYDVKM. The germline V and J ends were trimmed by 7 bases and 5 bases, with 26 bases remaining between them. The chain's CDR3 is CASTINFGSGVPTGELFF. Here the CDR3 DNA reads TGTGCCAGCACCATTAACTTTGGTTCGGGGGTGCCTACCGGGGAGCTGTTTTTT.

This rearrangement joins TRBV27 to TRBJ1-1; TRBD1 agrees at 9 bases. The CDR3 loop spans 14 amino acids. The V gene's germline CDR1 is MNHEY and CDR2 SMNVEV (reference sequence). The V and J ends lost 6 bases and 6 bases, in that order; junction bases with no gene match: 8. This CDR3 reads CASRGDRDFSEAFF. As DNA, the CDR3 is TGTGCCAGCAGGGGGGACAGGGACTTCTCTGAAGCTTTCTTT.

The chain couples TRBV7-8 to TRBJ2-7; 7 bases agree with TRBD2. The CDR3 totals 13 residues. Per the germline V gene, CDR1 is SGHVS and CDR2 is FQNEAQ. The trim removed 2 bases at V and 6 bases at J, leaving 4 bases unmatched. The CDR3 here is CASSLTSGGEQYF. CDR3 DNA: TGTGCCAGCAGCTTAACATCGGGAGGCGAGCAGTACTTC.